This T cell receptor beta chain derives from a study of identical twins. Overall study results and limits: There were fewer insertions in abundant cord blood beta clonotypes, but memory repertoires showed no such pattern. Twins showed weaker excess sharing in their beta out-of-frame sequences.

In regard to this clonotype: Its antigen is not known.

The CDR3 loop spans 15 amino acids. Germline trimming cut 5 bases from V and 5 bases from J; bases unmatched to any gene: 9. CDR1 and CDR2 (germline): SEHNR, FQNEAQ (reference sequence). TCRdb passed the 5' RACE reads through MiXCR, listing each CDR3 protein once. The data contain approximately 190,000 distinct CDR3 sequences, approximately 16% of them seen just once; the ten biggest clones take up over 35%. Every one of the donors was a healthy Caucasian. These data also formed part of another study, on T cells expressing NK-cell markers. That paper adds: Researchers report these clonotypes also headed the CD3+CD56-NKG2C+ fraction in several donors.

V and J are TRBV7-9 and TRBJ2-7; 10 bases are shared with TRBD1. This TCR was sampled from a woman younger than 30 in good health. Sequencing was done on a sample of CD8+ T cells sorted from blood. The CDR3 region has the DNA TGTGCCAGCAGCCCTCCGGACAGGGGGTTCAACGAGCAGTACTTC. It is translated as CASSPPDRGFNEQYF. The whole variable domain, filled in from reference TRBV7-9 and TRBJ2-7, reads DTGVSQNPRHKITKRGQNVTFRCDPISEHNRLYWYRQTLGQGPEFLTYFQNEAQLEKSRLLSDRFSAERPKGSFSTLEIQRTEQGDSAMYLCASSPPDRGFNEQYFGPGTRLTVT.